The 19 T cell receptor beta chains listed next were all sequenced from one sample in a study of blood T cell repertoires in COVID-19. Generated by immunoSEQ multiplex PCR, the TCRdb table keeps only in-frame clones and is missing some. The table lists some 400,000 clones, 75% to 90% of them singletons. Sequenced sample: PBMCs or T cells enriched from blood (not recorded which). Receptor source: a man between 25 and 39 years old who had recovered from COVID-19.

The rearrangement joins TRBV14 to TRBJ2-1, with 9 bases aligning to TRBD2. J was trimmed by 15 bases and V by 3 bases; bases with no gene match: 15. The CDR3 runs 15 residues. Germline V gene lookup returns CDR1 SGHDN and CDR2 FVKESK. CDR3 in DNA: TGTGCCAGCAGCCATCAACTGAGGGGGACTAGCAGGAGGTTCTTC. Translating gives CASSHQLRGTSRRFF.

The CDR3 DNA reads as TGTGCCAGCAGAAAGCGGAGGGAGGGCTCCTACGAGCAGTACTTC. This encodes CASRKRREGSYEQYF. The rearrangement uses TRBV6-5 and TRBJ2-7, with TRBD2 identical over 7 bases. V shed 6 bases, J shed 0 bases, and the junction held 8 bases outside the gene matches. Germline CDR1 and CDR2: MNHEY and SVGAGI. This CDR3 spans 15 amino acids.

The V call is TRBV12-3 or TRBV12-4, the J call TRBJ1-2, with unresolved D. The CDR3 consists of 13 residues. V lost 2 bases and J lost 4, with 8 bases in between. The CDR3 nucleotides are TGTGCCAGCAGTTTAAAACAGTTCTATGGCTACACCTTC. It specifies CASSLKQFYGYTF.

The chain is built from TRBV7-9 and TRBJ2-3; D ambiguous. CDR1 is SEHNR, CDR2 FQNEAQ, per germline (reference sequence). The CDR3 contains 16 residues. V lost 5 bases, J lost 2 bases, and 17 bases lay in between. CDR3 amino acids: CASSPILPSYTDTQYF. In DNA, the CDR3 is TGTGCCAGCAGCCCAATACTACCCTCTTACACAGATACGCAGTATTTT. Complete variable domain (other parts from reference TRBV7-9 and TRBJ2-3): DTGVSQNPRHKITKRGQNVTFRCDPISEHNRLYWYRQTLGQGPEFLTYFQNEAQLEKSRLLSDRFSAERPKGSFSTLEIQRTEQGDSAMYLCASSPILPSYTDTQYFGPGTRLTVL.

This chain links TRBV15 with TRBJ2-5; no clear D. The germline gives CDR1 LNHNV, CDR2 YYDKDF (reference sequence). This CDR3 comprises 14 residues. Trimming removed 0 bases at V and 1 base at J, with 6 bases between. CDR3 coding DNA: TGTGCCACCAGCAGAGATTACAGCCAAGAGACCCAGTACTTC. This encodes CATSRDYSQETQYF.

The CDR3 DNA is TGTGCCAGCTCTAGGGACAGGGGTGGTGGCTACACCTTC. Its translation is CASSRDRGGGYTF. The rearrangement joins TRBV19 to TRBJ1-2, with TRBD1 identical over 10 bases. The V segment lost 9 bases and the J segment 7 bases; nucleotides outside the gene matches: 8. CDR3 length equals 13 residues. CDR1 LNHDA and CDR2 SQIVND come from the germline V gene (reference sequence).

The V gene is TRBV4-2, the J gene TRBJ2-3, with TRBD2 matching 8 bases. The CDR3 contains 15 residues. Trimming removed 5 bases from V and 4 bases from J; junction bases left unmatched: 8. CDR1 and CDR2 from the germline V gene are LGHNA and YNFKEQ. The CDR3 coding sequence is TGTGCCAGCAGCGGAGGGACTAGTGGGCCAGATACGCAGTATTTT. Translating gives CASSGGTSGPDTQYF.

The chain links TRBV16 to TRBJ2-7; D possibly corresponds to TRBD2 (6 bases). The germline gives CDR1 KGHSY, CDR2 FQNENV. The CDR3 extends over 17 amino acids. Trimming pared 1 base from V and 5 bases from J, leaving 21 bases between. The CDR3 region has the DNA TGTGCCAGCAGCCAATTGGGTCTCGGGGGAATTGAGGACGAGCAGTACTTC. Protein product: CASSQLGLGGIEDEQYF.

The chain joins TRBV2 to TRBJ2-6; 10 nucleotides align to TRBD1. CDR3 length: 17 residues. Per the germline V gene, CDR1 is SNHLY and CDR2 is FYNNEI. J lost 3 bases, V lost 8 bases, and 10 bases had no gene match. CDR3 amino acids: CASGRGTGVGGANVLTF. The DNA for the CDR3 is TGTGCCAGCGGTAGGGGGACAGGGGTAGGTGGGGCCAACGTCCTGACTTTC.

The chain is built from TRBV2 and TRBJ2-5; TRBD2 matches at 9 bases. V shed 6 bases, J shed 0 bases, and the junction held 2 bases outside the gene matches. Germline CDR1 SNHLY, CDR2 FYNNEI. This CDR3 comprises 14 residues. CDR3 in amino acids: CASRGGRDQETQYF. CDR3 nucleotide sequence: TGTGCCAGCAGGGGCGGGAGGGACCAAGAGACCCAGTACTTC.

The chain couples TRBV28 to TRBJ2-7, with TRBD2 matching 9 bases. This CDR3 contains 15 residues. Germline CDR1 MDHEN, CDR2 SYDVKM. Trimming took 6 bases from V and 0 from J; bases not matched to a gene: 6. The CDR3 spells CASSLRLAVSYEQYF. The CDR3 DNA reads TGTGCCAGCAGCCTCCGACTAGCGGTCTCCTACGAGCAGTACTTC.

The V gene is TRBV27, the J gene TRBJ2-7; 12 bases map to TRBD2. The CDR3 has 16 amino acids. Trimming took 3 bases from V and 0 from J; bases not matched to a gene: 3. CDR1 is MNHEY, CDR2 SMNVEV, per germline (reference sequence). The CDR3 DNA follows: TGTGCCAGCAGTTTGAAGACTAGCGGGAGCTCCTACGAGCAGTACTTC. It translates to CASSLKTSGSSYEQYF.

V gene TRBV7-2 combines with J gene TRBJ2-1; 9 bases line up with TRBD2. This CDR3 comprises 15 residues. Germline CDR1 SGHTA, CDR2 FQGNSA. The trim removed 6 bases at V and 0 bases at J, leaving 3 bases unmatched. The DNA for the CDR3 is TGTGCCAGCAGGTTTAGCGGGAGCTCCTACAATGAGCAGTTCTTC. Encoded protein: CASRFSGSSYNEQFF.

The V gene is TRBV25-1, the J gene TRBJ1-3; D not certain. V gave up 3 bases and J gave up 0 bases, with 9 bases separating them. This CDR3 is built from 15 residues. CDR1 is MGHDK, CDR2 SYGVNS, per germline. The CDR3 bases are TGTGCCAGCAGTGAGGACTGGAACTCTGGAAACACCATATATTTT. Protein: CASSEDWNSGNTIYF.

CDR3 DNA sequence: TGTGCCACCCGACTAGCGGGAAGCACCGGGGAGCTGTTTTTT. Translated: CATRLAGSTGELFF. The V call is TRBV27, the J call TRBJ2-2, with TRBD2 matching 11 bases. J lost 4 bases, V lost 10 bases, and 5 bases had no gene match. Germline CDR1 reads MNHEY; CDR2 reads SMNVEV (reference sequence). This CDR3 is 14 amino acids long.

Concerning this clone itself: One end of the junction does not line up with germline, which may come from a read error. The chain recombines TRBV5-4 with TRBJ2-3; 10 bases line up with TRBD2. Per the germline V gene, CDR1 is SGHNT and CDR2 is YYREEE (reference sequence). This CDR3 spans 12 amino acids. The chain's CDR3 is CASSSQREGYFF. The CDR3 DNA reads TGTGCCAGCAGCTCACAGCGGGAGGGATACTTTTTT.

Here the CDR3 DNA reads TGTGCCTGGAGCCTAGCGTACTCCTACAATGAGCAGTTCTTC. Amino acid sequence: CAWSLAYSYNEQFF. The chain has TRBV30 and TRBJ2-1, with D tentatively TRBD2 (6 bases). Looked up from germline, CDR1 is GTSNPN and CDR2 is SVGIG (reference sequence). Trimming took 3 bases from V and 0 from J, leaving 9 bases between them. The length of the CDR3 is 14 residues.

The chain uses TRBV19 and TRBJ1-1; D possibly corresponds to TRBD1 (5 bases). Between the trimmed V and J ends, which lost 4 bases and 6 bases, there was a span of 15 bases. Germline V gene data show CDR1 as LNHDA and CDR2 as SQIVND (reference sequence). The CDR3 extends over 14 amino acids. CDR3 sequence: CASSKSETVPEAFF. For the CDR3, the DNA is TGTGCCAGTAGTAAAAGCGAGACAGTTCCTGAAGCTTTCTTT. Looking up the rest from reference TRBV19 and TRBJ1-1 gives the full variable domain: DGGITQSPKYLFRKEGQNVTLSCEQNLNHDAMYWYRQDPGQGLRLIYYSQIVNDFQKGDIAEGYSVSREKKESFPLTVTSAQKNPTAFYLCASSKSETVPEAFFGQGTRLTVV.

The chain links TRBV16 to TRBJ1-2; D is ambiguous. Germline V gene data show CDR1 as KGHSY and CDR2 as FQNENV. The CDR3 spans 16 residues. Trimming pared 0 bases from V and 0 bases from J, leaving 11 bases between. The CDR3 bases are TGTGCCAGCAGCCAATCTGGAGGGAGCCCTAACTATGGCTACACCTTC. Translated: CASSQSGGSPNYGYTF.